The 7 T cell receptor beta chains below were found in one sample sequenced in a study of CD8+ T cells in alopecia areata. RNA was extracted and reverse transcribed into cDNA as the sequencing template. Clones were read by immunoSEQ multiplex PCR, and TCRdb kept only the in-frame ones, dropping some. The repertoire includes 100,000 to 120,000 clones, around 59% of them detected once, and 20% to 25% sits in the top ten. The specimen was CD8+ T cells sorted from blood. The receptors stem from a human donor in good health.

V is TRBV2 and J is TRBJ1-1; D is perhaps TRBD1 (6 bases). Trimming removed 8 bases from V and 3 bases from J, with 13 bases in between. CDR1 and CDR2 (germline): SNHLY, FYNNEI. The CDR3 contains 13 residues. This CDR3 is CASEKEGDTEAFF. CDR3 coding DNA: TGTGCCAGCGAGAAAGAGGGGGACACTGAAGCTTTCTTT.

This clone occurred a few times. The chain joins TRBV29-1 to TRBJ2-1; D may be TRBD1 (5 bases). From germline, CDR1 is SQVTM and CDR2 ANQGSEA. V was cut by 2 bases and J by 1 base, with 15 bases left in between. The length of the CDR3 is 16 residues. The CDR3 bases are TGCAGCGTTGAATGTTACAGGCCCCCTTCCTACAATGAGCAGTTCTTC. Residues: CSVECYRPPSYNEQFF.

This clone counts as medium-sized. The chain combines TRBV15 with TRBJ2-1, with D unresolved. The CDR3 runs to 14 residues. Germline V gene data show CDR1 as LNHNV and CDR2 as YYDKDF (reference sequence). The germline V and J ends were trimmed by 0 bases and 3 bases, with 6 bases remaining between them. The CDR3 bases are TGTGCCACCAGCAGAGATTCCAACTACAATGAGCAGTTCTTC. Translating gives CATSRDSNYNEQFF.

The CDR3 loop reads CASRKAPRDYGYTF. Here the CDR3 DNA reads TGTGCCAGCAGGAAAGCGCCAAGGGACTATGGCTACACCTTC. The V and J genes are TRBV25-1 and TRBJ1-2; D is uncertain. V dropped 6 bases and J dropped 3 bases, with 14 bases sitting between them. The CDR3 consists of 14 residues. Germline lookup yields CDR1 MGHDK and CDR2 SYGVNS.

The chain combines TRBV5-4 with TRBJ1-1, with a weak D call TRBD1 (5 bases). The CDR3 has 14 residues. Germline values: CDR1 SGHNT, CDR2 YYREEE (reference sequence). Trimming shortened V by 4 bases and J by 5 bases, and 15 bases separated the two germline ends. CDR3 sequence (DNA): TGTGCCAGCAGCGTCCACAAGGGGAATACTGAAGCTTTCTTT. It specifies CASSVHKGNTEAFF. The variable domain in full, completed from reference TRBV5-4 and TRBJ1-1, reads ETGVTQSPTHLIKTRGQQVTLRCSSQSGHNTVSWYQQALGQGPQFIFQYYREEENGRGNFPPRFSGLQFPNYSSELNVNALELDDSALYLCASSVHKGNTEAFFGQGTRLTVV.

This sequence joins TRBV2 and TRBJ2-5, with a possible D match to TRBD2 (5 bases). Deletions cut 7 bases from V and 5 bases from J, with 17 bases between. The CDR3 totals 14 residues. CDR1 and CDR2 from the germline V gene are SNHLY and FYNNEI. The CDR3 nucleotides are TGTGCCAGCACTGTCCGACCTCGAGGGGAGACCCAGTACTTC. Translating gives CASTVRPRGETQYF.

This clone showed up just a few times. CDR3 sequence (DNA): TGTGCCATCAGTGACGAGACGGCGGACAATGAGCAGTTCTTC. It translates to CAISDETADNEQFF. The rearrangement joins TRBV10-3 to TRBJ2-1; no clear D gene. Germline lookup yields CDR1 ENHRY and CDR2 SYGVKD. V was shortened by 3 bases and J by 5 bases, with 11 bases between the two germline ends. The CDR3 is 14 amino acids.